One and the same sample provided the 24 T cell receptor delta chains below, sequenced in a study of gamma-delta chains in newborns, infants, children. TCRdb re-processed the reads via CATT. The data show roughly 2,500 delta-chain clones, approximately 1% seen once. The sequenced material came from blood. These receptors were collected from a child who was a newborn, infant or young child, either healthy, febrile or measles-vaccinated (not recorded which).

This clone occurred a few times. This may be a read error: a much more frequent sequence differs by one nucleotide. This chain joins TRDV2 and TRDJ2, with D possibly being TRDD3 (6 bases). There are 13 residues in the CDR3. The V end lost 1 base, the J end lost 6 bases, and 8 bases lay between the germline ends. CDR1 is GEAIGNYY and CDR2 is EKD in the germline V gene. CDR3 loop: CACDTGGAAQLFF. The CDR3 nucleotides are TGTGCCTGTGACACTGGGGGGGCAGCACAACTCTTCTTT.

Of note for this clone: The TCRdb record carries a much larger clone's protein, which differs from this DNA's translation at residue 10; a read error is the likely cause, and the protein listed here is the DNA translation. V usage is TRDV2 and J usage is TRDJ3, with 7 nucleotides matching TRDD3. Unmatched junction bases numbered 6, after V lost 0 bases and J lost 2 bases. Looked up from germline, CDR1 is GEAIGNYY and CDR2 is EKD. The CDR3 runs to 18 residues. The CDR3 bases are TGTGCCTGTGACACCGTACTGGGGAGCCCCTGGGACACCCGACAGATGTTTTTC. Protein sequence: CACDTVLGSPWDTRQMFF.

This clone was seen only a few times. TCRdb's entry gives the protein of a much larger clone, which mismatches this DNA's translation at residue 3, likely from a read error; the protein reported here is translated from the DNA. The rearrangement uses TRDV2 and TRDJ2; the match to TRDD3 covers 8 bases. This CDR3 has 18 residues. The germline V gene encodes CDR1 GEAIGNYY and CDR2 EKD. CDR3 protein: CARDGVGDRFALTAQLFF. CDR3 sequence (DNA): TGTGCCCGTGACGGGGTGGGGGATCGATTCGCTTTGACAGCACAACTCTTCTTT.

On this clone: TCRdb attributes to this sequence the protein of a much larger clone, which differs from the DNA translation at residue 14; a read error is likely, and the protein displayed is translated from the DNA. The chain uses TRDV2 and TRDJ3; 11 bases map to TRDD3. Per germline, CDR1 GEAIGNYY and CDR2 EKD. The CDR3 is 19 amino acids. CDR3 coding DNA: TGTGCCTGTGACACCGTACTGGGGGATAGCTCCTGGGACATCCGACAGATGTTTTTC. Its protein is CACDTVLGDSSWDIRQMFF.

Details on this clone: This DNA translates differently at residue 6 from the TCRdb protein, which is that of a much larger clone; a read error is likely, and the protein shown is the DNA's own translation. This CDR3 reads CACDTPGDTALTAQLFF. The CDR3 DNA reads as TGTGCCTGTGACACTCCGGGGGATACGGCTTTGACAGCACAACTCTTCTTT. The gene calls are TRDV2 and TRDJ2; 10 nucleotides match TRDD3. Germline V gene lookup returns CDR1 GEAIGNYY and CDR2 EKD. Unmatched junction bases numbered 4, after V lost 1 base and J lost 0 bases. The CDR3 loop spans 17 amino acids.

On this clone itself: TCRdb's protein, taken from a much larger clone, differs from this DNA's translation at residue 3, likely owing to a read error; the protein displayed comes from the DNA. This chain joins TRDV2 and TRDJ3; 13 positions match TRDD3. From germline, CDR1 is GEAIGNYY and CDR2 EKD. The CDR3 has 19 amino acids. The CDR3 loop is CASDLTGGYGTWDTRQMFF. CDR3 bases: TGTGCCAGTGACCTCACTGGGGGATACGGCACCTGGGACACCCGACAGATGTTTTTC.

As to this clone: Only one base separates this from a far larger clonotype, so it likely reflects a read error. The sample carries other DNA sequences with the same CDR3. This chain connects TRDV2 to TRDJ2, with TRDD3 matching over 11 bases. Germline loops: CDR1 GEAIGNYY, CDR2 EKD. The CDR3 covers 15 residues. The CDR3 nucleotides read TGTGCCTGTGACACCTGGGGGATACGAGGAGCACAACTTTTCTTT. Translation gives CACDTWGIRGAQLFF.

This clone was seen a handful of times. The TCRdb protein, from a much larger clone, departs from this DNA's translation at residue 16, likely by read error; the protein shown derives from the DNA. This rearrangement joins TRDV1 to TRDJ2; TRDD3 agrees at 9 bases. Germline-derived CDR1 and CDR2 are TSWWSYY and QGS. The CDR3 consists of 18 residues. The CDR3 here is CALGVLYWGTALTAQPFF. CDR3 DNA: TGTGCTCTTGGGGTCTTGTACTGGGGGACTGCTTTGACAGCACAACCCTTCTTT.

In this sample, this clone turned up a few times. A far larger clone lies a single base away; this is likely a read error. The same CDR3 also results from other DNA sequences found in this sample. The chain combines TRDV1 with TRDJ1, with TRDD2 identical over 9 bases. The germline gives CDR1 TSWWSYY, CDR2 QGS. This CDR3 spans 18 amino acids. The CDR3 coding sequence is TGTGCTCTAGGGGATTGGCCTTCCTACGCTTACTGGCCCTATAAACTCATCTTT. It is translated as CALGDWPSYAYWPYKLIF.

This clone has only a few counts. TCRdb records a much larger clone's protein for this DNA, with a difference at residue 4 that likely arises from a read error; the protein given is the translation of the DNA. CDR3: CACATAGIRATAQLFF. The CDR3 DNA reads TGTGCCTGTGCCACAGCGGGGATACGTGCGACAGCACAACTCTTCTTT. The rearrangement uses TRDV2 and TRDJ2; 9 bases agree with TRDD3. The CDR3 has 16 residues. The ends lost 5 bases at V and 4 bases at J; junction bases unmatched: 10. Germline CDR1 GEAIGNYY, CDR2 EKD.

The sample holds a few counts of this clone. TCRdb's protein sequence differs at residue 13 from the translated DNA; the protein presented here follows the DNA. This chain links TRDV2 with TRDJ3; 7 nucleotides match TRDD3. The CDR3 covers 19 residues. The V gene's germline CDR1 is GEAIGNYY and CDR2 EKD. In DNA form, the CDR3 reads TGTGCCTGTGACACCTGGGGGAAGATCAGCTCCTGGGGCACCCGACAGATGTTTTTC. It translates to CACDTWGKISSWGTRQMFF.

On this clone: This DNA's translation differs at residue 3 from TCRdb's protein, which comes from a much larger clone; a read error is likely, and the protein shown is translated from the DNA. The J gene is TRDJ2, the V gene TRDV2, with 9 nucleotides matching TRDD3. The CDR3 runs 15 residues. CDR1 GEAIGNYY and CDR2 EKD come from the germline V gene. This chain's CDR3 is CASDGLGDPTAQLFF. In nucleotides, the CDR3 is TGTGCCAGTGACGGACTGGGGGACCCGACAGCACAACTCTTCTTT.

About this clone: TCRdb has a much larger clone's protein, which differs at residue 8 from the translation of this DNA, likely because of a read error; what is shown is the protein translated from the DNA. In nucleotides, the CDR3 is TGTGCCTGTGACGTACTGGGGGGTACGCGCGGTGATAAACTCATCTTT. It yields the protein CACDVLGGTRGDKLIF. This chain links TRDV2 with TRDJ1, with 8 nucleotides matching TRDD3. This CDR3 region has 16 residues. Germline assignment: CDR1 GEAIGNYY and CDR2 EKD. The ends lost 3 bases at V and 5 bases at J; junction bases unmatched: 13.

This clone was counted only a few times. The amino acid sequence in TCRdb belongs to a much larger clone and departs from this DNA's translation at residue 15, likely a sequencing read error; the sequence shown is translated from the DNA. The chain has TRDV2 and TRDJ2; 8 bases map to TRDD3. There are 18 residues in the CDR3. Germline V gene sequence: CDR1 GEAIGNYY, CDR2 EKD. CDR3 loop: CACDTVLGASALTAHLFF. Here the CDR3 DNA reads TGTGCCTGTGACACCGTACTGGGGGCCTCGGCTTTGACAGCACACCTCTTCTTT.

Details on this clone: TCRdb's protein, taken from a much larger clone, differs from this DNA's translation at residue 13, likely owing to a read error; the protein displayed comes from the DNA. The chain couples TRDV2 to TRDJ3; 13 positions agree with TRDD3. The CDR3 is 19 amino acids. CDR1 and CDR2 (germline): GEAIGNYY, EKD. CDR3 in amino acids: CACDKLGDTRSWGTRQMFF. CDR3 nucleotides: TGTGCCTGTGACAAACTGGGGGATACGCGCTCCTGGGGCACCCGACAGATGTTTTTC.

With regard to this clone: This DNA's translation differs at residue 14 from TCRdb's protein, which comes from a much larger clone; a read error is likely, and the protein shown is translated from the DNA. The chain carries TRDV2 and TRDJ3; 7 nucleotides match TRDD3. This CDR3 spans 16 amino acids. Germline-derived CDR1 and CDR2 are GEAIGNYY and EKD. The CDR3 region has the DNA TGTGCCTGTGACTGGGGGAGCTCCTGGGACACCCGACAGAGGTTTTTC. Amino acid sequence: CACDWGSSWDTRQRFF.

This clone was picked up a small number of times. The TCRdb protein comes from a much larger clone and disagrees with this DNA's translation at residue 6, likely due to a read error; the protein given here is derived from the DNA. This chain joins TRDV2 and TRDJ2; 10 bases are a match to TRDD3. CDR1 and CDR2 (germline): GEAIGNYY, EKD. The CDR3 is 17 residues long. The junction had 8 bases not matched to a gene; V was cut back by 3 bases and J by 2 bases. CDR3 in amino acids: CACDVPGDTALTAQLFF. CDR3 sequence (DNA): TGTGCCTGTGACGTACCGGGGGATACGGCCTTGACAGCACAACTCTTCTTT.

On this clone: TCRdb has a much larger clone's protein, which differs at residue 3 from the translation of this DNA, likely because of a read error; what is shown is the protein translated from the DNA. CDR3 nucleotide sequence: TGTGCCCGTGACACACTGGGGGCAATGACAGCACAACTCTTCTTT. It translates to CARDTLGAMTAQLFF. The rearrangement uses TRDV2 and TRDJ2, with 8 bases identical to TRDD3. The CDR3 spans 15 residues. Germline V gene data show CDR1 as GEAIGNYY and CDR2 as EKD.

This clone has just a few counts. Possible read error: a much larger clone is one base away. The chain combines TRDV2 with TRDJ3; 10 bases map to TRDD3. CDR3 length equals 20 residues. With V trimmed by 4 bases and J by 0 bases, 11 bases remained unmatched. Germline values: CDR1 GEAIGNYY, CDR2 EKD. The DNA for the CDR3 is TGTGCCTGTGAAACCCTTACTGGGGGATTGAGCTCCTGGGACACCCGACAGATGTTTTTC. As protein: CACETLTGGLSSWDTRQMFF.

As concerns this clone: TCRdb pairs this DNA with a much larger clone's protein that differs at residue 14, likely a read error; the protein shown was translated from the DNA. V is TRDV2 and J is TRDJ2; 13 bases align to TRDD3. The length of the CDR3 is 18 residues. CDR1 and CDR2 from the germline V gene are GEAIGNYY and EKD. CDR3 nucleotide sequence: TGTGCCTGTGACAGGGTACTGGGGGATACGCGAAGGACAGTACAACTCTTCTTT. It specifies CACDRVLGDTRRTVQLFF.

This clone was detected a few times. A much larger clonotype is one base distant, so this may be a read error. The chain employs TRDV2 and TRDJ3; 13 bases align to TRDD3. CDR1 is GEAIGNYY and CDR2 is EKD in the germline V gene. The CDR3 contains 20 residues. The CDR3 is CACDTNWGIRSSWGTRQMFF. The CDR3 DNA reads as TGTGCCTGTGACACGAACTGGGGGATACGGAGCTCCTGGGGCACCCGACAGATGTTTTTC.

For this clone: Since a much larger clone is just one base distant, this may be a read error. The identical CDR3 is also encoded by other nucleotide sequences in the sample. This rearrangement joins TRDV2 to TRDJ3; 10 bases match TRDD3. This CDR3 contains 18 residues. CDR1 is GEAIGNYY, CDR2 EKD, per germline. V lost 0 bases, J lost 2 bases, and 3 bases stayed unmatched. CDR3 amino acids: CACDTLLGDTWDTRQMFF. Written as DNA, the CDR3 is TGTGCCTGTGACACCCTGCTGGGGGATACCTGGGACACCCGACAGATGTTTTTC.

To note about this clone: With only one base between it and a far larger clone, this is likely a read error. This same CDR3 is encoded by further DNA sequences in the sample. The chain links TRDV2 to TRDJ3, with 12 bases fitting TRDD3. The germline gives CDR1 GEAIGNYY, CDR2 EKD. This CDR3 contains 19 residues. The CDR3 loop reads CACDRLGDTLSWDTRQMFF. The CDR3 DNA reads TGTGCCTGTGACAGACTGGGGGATACTCTCTCCTGGGACACCCGGCAGATGTTTTTC.

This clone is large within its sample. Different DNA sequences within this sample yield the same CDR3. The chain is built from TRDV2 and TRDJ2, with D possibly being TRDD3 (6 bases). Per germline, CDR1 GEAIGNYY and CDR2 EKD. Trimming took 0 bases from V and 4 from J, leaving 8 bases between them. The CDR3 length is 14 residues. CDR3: CACDTWGPTAQLFF. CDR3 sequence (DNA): TGTGCCTGTGACACCTGGGGGCCGACAGCACAACTCTTCTTT.